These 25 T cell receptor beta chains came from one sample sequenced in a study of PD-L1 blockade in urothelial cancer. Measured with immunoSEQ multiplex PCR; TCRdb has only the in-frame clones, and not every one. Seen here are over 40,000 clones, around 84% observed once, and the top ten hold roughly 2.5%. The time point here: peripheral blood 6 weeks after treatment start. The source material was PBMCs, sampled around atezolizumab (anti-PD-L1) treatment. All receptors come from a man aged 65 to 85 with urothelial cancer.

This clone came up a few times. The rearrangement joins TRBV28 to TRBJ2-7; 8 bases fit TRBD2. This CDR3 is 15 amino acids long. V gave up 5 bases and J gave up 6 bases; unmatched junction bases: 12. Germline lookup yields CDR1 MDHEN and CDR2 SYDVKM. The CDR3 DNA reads TGTGCCAGCAGTCTGACACGGGAGGGCAACTCCGAGCAGTACTTC. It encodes CASSLTREGNSEQYF.

The CDR3 DNA sequence: TGTGCCAGCAGGGGACTAGCGGGAGAGGTAGATACGCAGTATTTT. Protein: CASRGLAGEVDTQYF. The chain carries TRBV6-6 and TRBJ2-3; 14 bases match TRBD2. The CDR3 spans 15 residues. Trimming at V came to 6 bases and at J to 5 bases, leaving 4 bases not matched to a gene. Germline CDR1 is MNHNY and CDR2 is SVGAGI (reference sequence).

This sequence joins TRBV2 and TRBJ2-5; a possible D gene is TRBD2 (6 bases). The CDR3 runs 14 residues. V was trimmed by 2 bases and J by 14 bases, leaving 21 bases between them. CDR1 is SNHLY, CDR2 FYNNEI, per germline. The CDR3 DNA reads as TGTGCCAGCAGTGAAATCGGTGGGACTCCAAAAGTTTACTTC. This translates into CASSEIGGTPKVYF.

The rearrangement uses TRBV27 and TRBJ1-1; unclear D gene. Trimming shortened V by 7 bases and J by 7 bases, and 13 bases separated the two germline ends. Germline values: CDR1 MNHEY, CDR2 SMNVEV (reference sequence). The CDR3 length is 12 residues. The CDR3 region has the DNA TGTGCCAGCATCACTCGGGTTGGTGAAGCTTTCTTT. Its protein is CASITRVGEAFF.

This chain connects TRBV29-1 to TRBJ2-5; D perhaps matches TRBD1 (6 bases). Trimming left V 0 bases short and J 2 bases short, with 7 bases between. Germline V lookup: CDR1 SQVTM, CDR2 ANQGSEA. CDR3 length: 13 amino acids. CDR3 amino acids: CSVEDGQQETQYF. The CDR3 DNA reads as TGCAGCGTTGAAGACGGACAGCAAGAGACCCAGTACTTC.

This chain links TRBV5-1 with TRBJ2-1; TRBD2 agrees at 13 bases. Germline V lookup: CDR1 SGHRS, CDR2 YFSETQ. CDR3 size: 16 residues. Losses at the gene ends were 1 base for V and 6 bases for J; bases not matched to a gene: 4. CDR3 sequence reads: CASSLTGLAGLNEQFF. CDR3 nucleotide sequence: TGCGCCAGCAGCTTGACGGGACTAGCGGGGCTCAATGAGCAGTTCTTC.

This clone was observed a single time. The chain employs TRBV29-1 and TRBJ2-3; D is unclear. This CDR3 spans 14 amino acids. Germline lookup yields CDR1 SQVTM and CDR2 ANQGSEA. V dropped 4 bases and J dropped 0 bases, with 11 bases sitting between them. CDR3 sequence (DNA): TGCAGCGTTGTGGAGAACCTTAGCACAGATACGCAGTATTTT. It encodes CSVVENLSTDTQYF.

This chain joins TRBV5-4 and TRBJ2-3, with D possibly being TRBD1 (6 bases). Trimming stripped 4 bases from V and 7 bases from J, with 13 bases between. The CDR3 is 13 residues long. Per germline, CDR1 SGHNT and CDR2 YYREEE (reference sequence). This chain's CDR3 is CASSPTGTNTQYF. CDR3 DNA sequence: TGTGCCAGCAGCCCGACCGGGACAAATACGCAGTATTTT.

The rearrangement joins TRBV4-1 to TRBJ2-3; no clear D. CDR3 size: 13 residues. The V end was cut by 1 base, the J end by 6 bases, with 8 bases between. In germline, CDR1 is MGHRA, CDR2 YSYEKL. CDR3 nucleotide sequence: TGCGCCAGCAGCCAAGCTAAGATGGATACGCAGTATTTT. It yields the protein CASSQAKMDTQYF.

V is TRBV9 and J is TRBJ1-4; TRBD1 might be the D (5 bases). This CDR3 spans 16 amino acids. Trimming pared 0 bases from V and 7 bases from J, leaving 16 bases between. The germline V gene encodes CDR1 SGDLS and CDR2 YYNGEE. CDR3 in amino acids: CASSVGGTPGGEKLFF. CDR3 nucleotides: TGTGCCAGCAGCGTAGGTGGCACTCCGGGGGGTGAAAAACTGTTTTTT.

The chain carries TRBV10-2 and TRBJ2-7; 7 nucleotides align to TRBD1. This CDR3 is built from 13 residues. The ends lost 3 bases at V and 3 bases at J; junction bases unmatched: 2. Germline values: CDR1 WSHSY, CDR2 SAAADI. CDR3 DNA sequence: TGCGCCAGCAGTGATAACAGGGGCTACGAGCAGTACTTC. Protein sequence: CASSDNRGYEQYF.

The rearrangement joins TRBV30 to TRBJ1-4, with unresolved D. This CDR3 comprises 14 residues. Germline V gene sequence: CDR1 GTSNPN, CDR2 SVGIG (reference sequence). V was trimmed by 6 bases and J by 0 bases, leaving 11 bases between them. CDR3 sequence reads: CACYHLATNEKLFF. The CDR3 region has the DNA TGTGCCTGTTACCACTTGGCAACTAATGAAAAACTGTTTTTT.

The chain's CDR3 is CASSLQGGKNTEAFF. Here the CDR3 DNA reads TGTGCCAGCAGCCTACAGGGGGGTAAAAACACTGAAGCTTTCTTT. The chain has TRBV14 and TRBJ1-1; TRBD1 agrees at 8 bases. Germline V gene data show CDR1 as SGHDN and CDR2 as FVKESK. V lost 4 bases and J lost 2; bases outside the gene matches: 6. The CDR3 spans 15 residues.

Here the CDR3 reads CASSPQGLNYGYTF. The CDR3 coding sequence is TGTGCCAGCAGCCCACAGGGGCTGAACTATGGCTACACCTTC. V usage is TRBV7-9 and J usage is TRBJ1-2; TRBD1 agrees at 7 bases. Germline V lookup: CDR1 SEHNR, CDR2 FQNEAQ (reference sequence). V trimming: 5 bases; J trimming: 2 bases; junction bases outside the gene matches: 5. CDR3 length: 14 residues.

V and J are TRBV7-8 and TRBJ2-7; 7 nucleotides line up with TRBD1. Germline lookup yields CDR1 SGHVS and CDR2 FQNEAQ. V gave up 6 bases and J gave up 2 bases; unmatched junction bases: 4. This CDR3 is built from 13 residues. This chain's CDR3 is CASRPGQTYEQYF. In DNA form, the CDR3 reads TGTGCCAGCAGACCGGGACAGACCTACGAGCAGTACTTC.

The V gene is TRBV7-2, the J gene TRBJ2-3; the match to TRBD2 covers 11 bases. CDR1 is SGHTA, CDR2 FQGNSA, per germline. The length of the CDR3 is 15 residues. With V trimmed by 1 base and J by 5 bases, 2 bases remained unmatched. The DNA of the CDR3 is TGTGCCAGCAGCTTAGTACTAGCGGGAGTAGATACGCAGTATTTT. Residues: CASSLVLAGVDTQYF.

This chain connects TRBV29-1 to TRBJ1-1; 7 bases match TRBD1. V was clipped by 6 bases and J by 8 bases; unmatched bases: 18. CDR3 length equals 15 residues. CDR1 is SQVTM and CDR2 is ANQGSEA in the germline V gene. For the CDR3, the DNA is TGCAGCGTGGGCACCAATAGGGACAGAGCTACAGAAGCTTTCTTT. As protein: CSVGTNRDRATEAFF.

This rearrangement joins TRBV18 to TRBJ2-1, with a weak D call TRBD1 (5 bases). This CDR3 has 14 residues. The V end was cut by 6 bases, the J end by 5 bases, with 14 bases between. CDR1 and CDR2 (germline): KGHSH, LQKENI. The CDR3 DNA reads TGTGCCAGCTCGCAACGGTCACAGGACAATGAGCAGTTCTTC. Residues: CASSQRSQDNEQFF. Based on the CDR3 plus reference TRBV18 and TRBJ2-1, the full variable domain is NAGVMQNPRHLVRRRGQEARLRCSPMKGHSHVYWYRQLPEEGLKFMVYLQKENIIDESGMPKERFSAEFPKEGPSILRIQQVVRGDSAAYFCASSQRSQDNEQFFGPGTRLTVL.

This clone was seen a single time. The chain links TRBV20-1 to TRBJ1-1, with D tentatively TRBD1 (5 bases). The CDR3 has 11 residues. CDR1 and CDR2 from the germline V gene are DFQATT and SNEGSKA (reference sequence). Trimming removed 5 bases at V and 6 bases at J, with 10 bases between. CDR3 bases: TGCAGTGCTCCCGACAGAGCTGAAGCTTTCTTT. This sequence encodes CSAPDRAEAFF.

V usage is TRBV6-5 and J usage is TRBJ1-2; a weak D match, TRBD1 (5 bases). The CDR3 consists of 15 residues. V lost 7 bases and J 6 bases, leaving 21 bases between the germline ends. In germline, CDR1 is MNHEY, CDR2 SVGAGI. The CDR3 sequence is CASTPQAGLLDGYTF. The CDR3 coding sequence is TGTGCCAGCACTCCCCAAGCGGGGCTTCTAGATGGCTACACCTTC.

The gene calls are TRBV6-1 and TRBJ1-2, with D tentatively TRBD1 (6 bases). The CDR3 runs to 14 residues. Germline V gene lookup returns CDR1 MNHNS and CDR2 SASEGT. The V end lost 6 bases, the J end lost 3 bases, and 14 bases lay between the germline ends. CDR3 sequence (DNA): TGTGCCAGCAGCGAGTCAGGGGTGGACTATGGCTACACCTTC. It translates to CASSESGVDYGYTF.

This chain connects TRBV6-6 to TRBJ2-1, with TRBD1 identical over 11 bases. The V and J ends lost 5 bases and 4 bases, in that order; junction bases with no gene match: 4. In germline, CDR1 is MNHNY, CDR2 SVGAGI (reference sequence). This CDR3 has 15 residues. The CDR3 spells CASSPGTGGYNEQFF. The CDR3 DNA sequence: TGTGCCAGCAGTCCGGGGACAGGGGGTTACAATGAGCAGTTCTTC.

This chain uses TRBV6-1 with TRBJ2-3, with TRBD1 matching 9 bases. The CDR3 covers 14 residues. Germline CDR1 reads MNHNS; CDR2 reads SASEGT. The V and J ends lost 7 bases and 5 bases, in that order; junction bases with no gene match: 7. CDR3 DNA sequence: TGTGCCAGCAATCGGGACAGGGCGAGAGATACGCAGTATTTT. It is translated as CASNRDRARDTQYF.

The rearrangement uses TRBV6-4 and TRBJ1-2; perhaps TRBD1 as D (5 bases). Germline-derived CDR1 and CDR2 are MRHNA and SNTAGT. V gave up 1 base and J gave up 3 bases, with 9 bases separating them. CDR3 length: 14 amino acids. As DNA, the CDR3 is TGTGCCAGCAGTGACTTCAGGGTAGACTATGGCTACACCTTC. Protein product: CASSDFRVDYGYTF.

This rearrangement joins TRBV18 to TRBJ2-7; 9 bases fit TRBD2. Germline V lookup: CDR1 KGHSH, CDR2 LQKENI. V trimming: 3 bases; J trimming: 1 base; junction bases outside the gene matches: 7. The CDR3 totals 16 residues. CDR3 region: CASSPLSGGSSYEQYF. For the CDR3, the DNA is TGTGCCAGCTCACCCCTTAGCGGGGGATCGTCCTACGAGCAGTACTTC.